The clone carrying this TCR beta chain came up many times. This specimen comes from a study of CD8 T cells in ankylosing spondylitis. A single record per CDR3 protein comes from TCRdb applying MiXCR to the 5' RACE reads. Among approximately 100,000 distinct CDR3 sequences listed, roughly 8.3% were seen once. The V gene end was trimmed by 3 bases and the J gene end by 4 bases; junction bases not matched to a gene: 1. The CDR3 contains 13 residues. Germline values: CDR1 SGHRS, CDR2 YFSETQ. The chain has TRBV5-1 and TRBJ2-5; 9 bases are shared with TRBD2. Sequenced: blood, either unsorted or a sorted T cell fraction (not recorded which). This clonotype was sampled from a male donor with ankylosing spondylitis or in good health (not recorded which). The CDR3 is CASSSGLAETQYF. DNA for the CDR3: TGCGCCAGCAGCTCGGGACTAGCAGAGACCCAGTACTTC. Supplemented by reference TRBV5-1 and TRBJ2-5, the full variable domain reads KAGVTQTPRYLIKTRGQQVTLSCSPISGHRSVSWYQQTPGQGLQFLFEYFSETQRNKGNFPGRFSGRQFSNSRSEMNVSTLELGDSALYLCASSSGLAETQYFGPGTRLLVL.